The source of this T cell receptor (beta chain) is a study of identical twins. This clonotype was observed a handful of times. Its specificity is unknown. One end of the junction fails to match germline, which may point to a read error. TCRdb itself ran the 5' RACE reads through MiXCR, one entry per CDR3 protein. The sample lists about 720,000 distinct CDR3 sequences; more than 6.5% were seen once. The germline V gene encodes CDR1 SGHRS and CDR2 YFSETQ. The CDR3 consists of 14 residues. Findings of the study overall: The authors drew conclusions from cross-sectional statistical analysis rather than following the same donors.

These data were also filed under a second study, of yellow fever vaccine responses in identical twins. Per that paper: Reportedly, the response of twins' T cells to the vaccine seemed partly convergent, partly personalized.

The sequenced material came from PBMCs. The TCR sequence derives from a woman aged 18-29 years in good health. This chain connects TRBV5-1 to TRBJ2-5; no clear D. DNA for the CDR3: TGCGCCAGCAGGTTGGCCCTGGGTTCAGAGACCCAGTACTTC. It codes for CASRLALGSETQYF.